This T cell receptor beta chain was identified during a study of PD-L1 blockade in urothelial cancer (dated by TCRdb to the late 2010s). For the study in its entirety: Therapy was started in 2014 for all patients, and atezolizumab 1,200 mg was administered intravenously every 3 weeks. A median of around 150,000 T cells and some 82,000 unique TCRs was obtained from blood samples, and a median clonality of around 0.08 was observed. Pretreatment tumor samples and matched peripheral blood, collected serially before and after atezolizumab treatment, underwent TCR sequencing. Blood samples were analyzed at two time points: 3 weeks after treatment start (second dose) and 6 weeks after treatment start. Patients had an ECOG performance status of 0 or 1 and had received between 0 and 3 prior chemotherapy regimens. Pretreatment blood TCR-seq was available for under 35 patients, at least one posttreatment blood collection was obtained for 25 or so patients, and tumor TCR-seq was available for 25 or so patients. The study was an exploratory multi-omic analysis of somatic, immune and clinical correlates of response to PD-L1 blockade with atezolizumab in urothelial cancer. Progression-free survival longer than 6 months counted as durable clinical benefit, and TCR features were additionally tested against both progression-free and overall survival. Twenty-five of 29 patients were males with bladder-origin urothelial cancer, and 18 of 29 reported a prior smoking history. Roughly 10 patients reached durable clinical benefit, while some 20 patients did not. In the same patients, whole exome sequencing and RNA sequencing of pretreatment tumors were performed in addition to TCR sequencing. Points the paper makes about the study in general: At 3 weeks after the start of treatment, tumor-associated TCR clones in peripheral blood had expanded more in patients with durable benefit (n ≈ 24, p = 0.022). A pretreatment peripheral blood TCR clonality below the median was linked to improved progression-free and overall survival. Because of the small sample size (n of about 30) and the many exploratory analyses performed, the results are intended to be regarded as hypothesis-generating.

Including the terminal cysteine and phenylalanine, the CDR3 comprises 18 residues. Only the CDR3 part of the read is kept: 54 bases, read in frame from the first base. The germline V gene encodes CDR1 SQVTM and CDR2 ANQGSEA. Germline trimming: 4 bases from V, 3 bases from J; junction bases outside gene matches: 15. Reading the label with the study, this specimen's time point is: pretreatment peripheral blood. The cohort included under 35 patients with locally advanced or metastatic urothelial carcinoma who were treated at Memorial Sloan Kettering on a trial protocol. Peripheral blood mononuclear cells were collected from each patient pretreatment and during treatment, giving between 1 and 8 total time points per patient. The Qiagen DNeasy Blood extraction kit was used to purify genomic DNA from total PBMCs and tumor samples. PBMCs were collected pretreatment and during treatment, and were isolated and stored as previously described.

Each PCR received spiked-in synthetic TCR analog templates so that absolute template abundance could be estimated from read counts. TCRbeta CDR3 regions were amplified from genomic DNA with bias-controlled V and J gene primers using the immunoSEQ assay. Sequencing of rearranged TCRbeta segments was done at approximately 20X coverage. Per the authors' processing: Clustering was used to correct sequencing errors, and CDR3s were annotated against IMGT to assign V, D and J genes. Downstream analyses used only productive TCRbeta rearrangements and left out out-of-frame or stop-codon sequences. Clonality was calculated as one minus the Shannon entropy normalized by the log of the number of unique productive sequences. Clones differing between time points or between blood and tumor were identified using Fisher's exact test with Benjamini-Hochberg correction, with an adjusted p below 0.01 applied as the threshold. TCRdb limited this immuneACCESS table to in-frame rearrangements with V and J called. A share of clones is missing; checked studies link under half to unresolved V genes, and the rest is unexplained. V and J calls and clone size are as listed in that table; D and trimming were resolved from the DNA. A total of approximately 56,000 clones appear in this sample, 65% to 90% of them only once. The top ten constitute 15% to 18% of the sample.

A word on this clone: This clone's antigen is unknown. Base qualities are not at hand, and no much larger clone is one base apart.

The receptor's source is a man aged 65-85 years with urothelial cancer. Rearrangement joined TRBV29-1 to TRBJ2-1; the junction holds 10 bases that match TRBD2. The sequenced sample was PBMCs, obtained around atezolizumab (anti-PD-L1) treatment. The sequenced DNA is TGCAGCGTTGGGCTAGCGGGAGATAGGTCTTGGGTCTACAATGAGCAGTTCTTC. This sequence encodes CSVGLAGDRSWVYNEQFF.